These 29 T cell receptor beta chains were sequenced from one sample in a study of post-analysis software for immune sequencing data. Findings of the study overall: About 5 TRBV segments (TRBV5-6, TRBV5-1 and TRBV20-1 among them) occurred more frequently in patients than in controls.

Their specific antigens are unknown. Researchers reported that TCR beta cDNA libraries carried unique molecular identifiers. In TCRdb, the PCR reads were re-called with MiXCR into one record per CDR3 protein. Among about 200,000 distinct CDR3 sequences, around 29% were seen once, and the ten largest hold nearly 3.5%. The specimen sequenced was blood. The receptors were gathered from a girl under 18 with multiple sclerosis.

This chain connects TRBV14 to TRBJ2-1; D unresolved. The CDR3 totals 13 residues. The V and J ends lost 0 bases and 4 bases respectively, with 4 bases between them. Germline lookup yields CDR1 SGHDN and CDR2 FVKESK. The CDR3 region has the DNA TGTGCCAGCAGCCAAGAGTTGTACAATGAGCAGTTCTTC. Translated: CASSQELYNEQFF.

This clonotype was seen only a few times. The chain joins TRBV10-1 to TRBJ1-1, with 9 nucleotides matching TRBD1. The CDR3 is made up of 17 amino acids. Germline V CDR1 and CDR2: WNHNN, SYGVQD (reference sequence). After removal of 5 bases from V and 8 bases from J, the junction contained 18 bases not matched to a gene. CDR3 protein: CASSRRTGDASKQEAFF. The CDR3, as DNA: TGCGCCAGCAGTAGGCGGACAGGGGATGCCTCGAAACAGGAAGCTTTCTTT.

This clonotype has at least ten counts. The V gene is TRBV10-3, the J gene TRBJ2-1, with TRBD2 matching 10 bases. The germline V gene has CDR1 ENHRY and CDR2 SYGVKD. CDR3 length: 16 amino acids. V shed 4 bases, J shed 4 bases, and the junction held 7 bases outside the gene matches. In DNA, the CDR3 is TGTGCCATCAGTGCCATGAGCGGGAGGGGTTACAATGAGCAGTTCTTC. Translation: CAISAMSGRGYNEQFF.

This clonotype was detected ten times or more. The V call is TRBV20-1, the J call TRBJ2-7; TRBD1 agrees at 7 bases. Trimming removed 2 bases from V and 4 bases from J; junction bases left unmatched: 14. CDR3 length: 16 residues. Germline lookup yields CDR1 DFQATT and CDR2 SNEGSKA (reference sequence). The CDR3 reads CSARPHTGVTPYEQYF. The CDR3, as DNA: TGCAGTGCTAGACCACATACAGGGGTTACCCCATACGAGCAGTACTTC.

Ten or more counts support this clonotype. The gene calls are TRBV7-9 and TRBJ2-3, with D tentatively TRBD1 or TRBD2 (5 bases each). V was cut by 10 bases and J by 0 bases, with 20 bases left in between. The CDR3 totals 16 residues. Germline V CDR1 and CDR2: SEHNR, FQNEAQ (reference sequence). DNA for the CDR3: TGTGCCACCCGAGGGGCAGGATATGTGAGCACAGATACGCAGTATTTT. This sequence encodes CATRGAGYVSTDTQYF.

In its sample, this clonotype was seen a few times. CDR3 residues: CASSATPSGGGETQYF. The CDR3 DNA reads TGCGCCAGCAGCGCCACTCCTAGCGGGGGAGGAGAGACCCAGTACTTC. J is TRBJ2-5 and V is TRBV5-1, with 10 bases lining up with TRBD2. The CDR3 runs to 16 residues. The V and J ends lost 4 bases and 4 bases, in that order; junction bases with no gene match: 10. CDR1 is SGHRS, CDR2 YFSETQ, per germline.

With regard to this clonotype: A much larger clone sits a single nucleotide away, making a read error possible. The chain employs TRBV12-3 or TRBV12-4 and TRBJ2-4; D unresolved. The J call may be faulty, since TRBJ2-7 better matches the DNA end. The CDR3 runs to 13 residues. The CDR3 sequence: CASSPTRTNEQYF. CDR3 nucleotide sequence: TGTGCCAGCAGCCCGACAAGGACGAACGAGCAGTACTTC.

Ten or more counts support this clonotype. CDR3 sequence: CASSEGADYEQYF. The CDR3 bases are TGCGCCAGCAGTGAGGGAGCGGACTACGAGCAGTACTTC. The J gene is TRBJ2-7, the V gene TRBV10-1; the D gene is possibly TRBD2 (5 bases). The length of the CDR3 is 13 residues. V was cut by 2 bases and J by 3 bases, with 8 bases left in between. From germline, CDR1 is WNHNN and CDR2 SYGVQD (reference sequence).

This chain links TRBV7-3 with TRBJ2-2; D perhaps matches TRBD2 (5 bases). Germline V lookup: CDR1 SGHTA, CDR2 FQGTGA. V gave up 7 bases and J gave up 3 bases, with 12 bases separating them. The CDR3 runs to 14 residues. The CDR3: CASMEAAHTGELFF. Here the CDR3 DNA reads TGTGCCAGCATGGAGGCGGCCCACACCGGGGAGCTGTTTTTT.

The chain combines TRBV28 with TRBJ1-2; 9 bases match TRBD1. J gave up 9 bases and V 5 bases, and 7 bases lay outside the gene matches. The CDR3 sequence is 13 residues long. Germline CDR1 reads MDHEN; CDR2 reads SYDVKM. The CDR3 sequence: CASSPGQGFRYTF. CDR3 DNA sequence: TGTGCCAGCAGTCCGGGACAGGGCTTTCGCTACACCTTC.

As for this clonotype: A much larger clone differs by one base, so this may be a read error. The chain combines TRBV12-3 or TRBV12-4 with TRBJ2-7; 9 nucleotides match TRBD2. The CDR3 is 12 residues long. V lost 5 bases and J lost 8; bases outside the gene matches: 4. CDR3 sequence reads: CASSQGLAQQYF. CDR3 bases: TGTGCCAGCAGTCAGGGACTAGCACAGCAGTACTTC.

This sequence joins TRBV6-1 and TRBJ2-2, with D possibly matching TRBD2 (6 bases). Trimming left V 6 bases short and J 1 base short, with 9 bases between. Germline CDR1 is MNHNS and CDR2 is SASEGT. The CDR3 loop spans 14 amino acids. The CDR3, as DNA: TGTGCCAGCAGACTGCGGGGGAACACCGGGGAGCTGTTTTTT. Translating gives CASRLRGNTGELFF.

This clonotype was seen repeatedly, ten times or more. The chain employs TRBV29-1 and TRBJ2-7; D is uncertain. The CDR3 runs to 12 residues. Trimming removed 7 bases from V and 0 bases from J, with 10 bases in between. In germline, CDR1 is SQVTM, CDR2 ANQGSEA. The chain's CDR3 is CSAATRSYEQYF. Here the CDR3 DNA reads TGCAGCGCTGCAACCCGCTCCTACGAGCAGTACTTC.

The chain recombines TRBV30 with TRBJ1-5; possibly TRBD1 for D (5 bases). The CDR3 spans 15 residues. Germline assignment: CDR1 GTSNPN and CDR2 SVGIG (reference sequence). V lost 3 bases and J lost 6, with 18 bases in between. The CDR3 spells CAWRTGTVGGQPQHF. The CDR3 DNA sequence: TGTGCCTGGAGGACCGGGACGGTGGGCGGTCAGCCCCAGCATTTT.

This clonotype appeared many times. This chain connects TRBV5-1 to TRBJ2-5; D is perhaps TRBD2 (5 bases). The ends were cut back, 1 base at V and 4 bases at J, with 8 bases in the middle. Looked up from germline, CDR1 is SGHRS and CDR2 is YFSETQ. The CDR3 consists of 13 residues. CDR3 sequence (DNA): TGCGCCAGCAGCTTGACTAGTCCAGAGACCCAGTACTTC. It yields the protein CASSLTSPETQYF.

The chain joins TRBV24-1 to TRBJ2-1, with D tentatively TRBD1 (6 bases). Per the germline V gene, CDR1 is KGHDR and CDR2 is SFDVKD. V was cut by 5 bases and J by 0 bases, with 16 bases left in between. The CDR3 is 17 amino acids. The CDR3 sequence is CATSGALGTSSYNEQFF. DNA for the CDR3: TGTGCCACCAGTGGAGCCCTCGGGACAAGCTCCTACAATGAGCAGTTCTTC.

This sequence joins TRBV29-1 and TRBJ1-5; no definite D call. The CDR3 sequence is 9 residues long. With 8 bases removed from V and 4 bases from J, the gap between germline ends came to 3 bases. The V gene's germline CDR1 is SQVTM and CDR2 ANQGSEA. CDR3 protein: CSINQPQHF. As DNA, the CDR3 is TGCAGCATAAATCAGCCCCAGCATTTT. Filled out from reference TRBV29-1 and TRBJ1-5, the complete variable domain reads SAVISQKPSRDICQRGTSLTIQCQVDSQVTMMFWYRQQPGQSLTLIATANQGSEATYESGFVIDKFPISRPNLTFSTLTVSNMSPEDSSIYLCSINQPQHFGDGTRLSIL.

About this clonotype: An end of the junction does not agree with germline; a read error may underlie this. V is TRBV18 and J is TRBJ2-1; D is perhaps TRBD2 (6 bases). The CDR3 length is 12 residues. In germline, CDR1 is KGHSH, CDR2 LQKENI. CDR3 nucleotides: TGTGCCAGCTCACCAGGGGGGAGTGAGCGGTTCTTC. This translates into CASSPGGSERFF.

This clonotype has just a few counts. The rearrangement links TRBV29-1 to TRBJ1-1; D not resolved. V gave up 6 bases and J gave up 0 bases, with 14 bases separating them. This CDR3 has 14 amino acids. CDR1 and CDR2 (germline): SQVTM, ANQGSEA. The CDR3 spells CSVHVRGLNTEAFF. CDR3 nucleotide sequence: TGCAGCGTCCATGTGCGGGGATTGAACACTGAAGCTTTCTTT.

This clonotype was counted a single time. The chain joins TRBV5-5 to TRBJ2-7; 7 nucleotides match TRBD1. Judging by the DNA end, TRBJ2-5 fits better; the J call may be wrong. CDR3 length: 13 residues. CDR1 SGHKS and CDR2 YYEKEE come from the germline V gene (reference sequence). The CDR3 loop reads CASSLTGVRTQYF. CDR3 in DNA: TGTGCCAGCAGCCTAACAGGGGTTAGGACCCAGTACTTC.

Concerning this clonotype: A single base separates this from a much larger clone, so it may be a read error. CDR3 coding DNA: TGCAGTGCTCTGACGGTTACAGGGGAGCACGAGCAGTACTTC. This translates into CSALTVTGEHEQYF. This chain links TRBV20-1 with TRBJ2-7; 7 bases match TRBD1. Germline trimming cut 5 bases from V and 5 bases from J; bases unmatched to any gene: 12. CDR1 and CDR2 from the germline V gene are DFQATT and SNEGSKA (reference sequence). The CDR3 totals 14 residues.

This chain connects TRBV18 to TRBJ1-1; D remains ambiguous. CDR1 and CDR2 (germline): KGHSH, LQKENI. The V end lost 3 bases, the J end lost 11 bases, and 19 bases lay between the germline ends. The CDR3 is made up of 14 amino acids. CDR3 in DNA: TGTGCCAGCTCACCTGGTGGCCTGAGGCCTGGGGCTTTCTTT. It specifies CASSPGGLRPGAFF. The full variable domain, its missing parts supplied by reference TRBV18 and TRBJ1-1, is NAGVMQNPRHLVRRRGQEARLRCSPMKGHSHVYWYRQLPEEGLKFMVYLQKENIIDESGMPKERFSAEFPKEGPSILRIQQVVRGDSAAYFCASSPGGLRPGAFFGQGTRLTVV.

In its sample, this clonotype was seen many times. This chain uses TRBV12-3 or TRBV12-4 with TRBJ1-2; a possible D gene is TRBD1 (6 bases). This CDR3 is 15 amino acids long. The V end lost 5 bases, the J end lost 0 bases, and 13 bases lay between the germline ends. The CDR3 nucleotides are TGTGCCAGCAGTCCAGGACAGAGAACTAACTATGGCTACACCTTC. It codes for CASSPGQRTNYGYTF.

The CDR3 sequence: CASSLGAGDSYNSPLHF. CDR3 nucleotides: TGTGCCAGCAGCTTAGGCGCAGGGGACTCCTATAATTCACCCCTCCACTTT. The rearrangement uses TRBV7-6 and TRBJ1-6; D might be TRBD1 (6 bases). The CDR3 has 17 amino acids. Germline V CDR1 and CDR2: SGHVS, FNYEAQ. V lost 1 base and J lost 0, with 10 bases in between.

Only a few counts were recorded for this clonotype. At one boundary the junction diverges from the germline segment, which might be a read error. The chain joins TRBV18 to TRBJ2-7, with D perhaps matching TRBD2 (6 bases). This CDR3 is 16 amino acids long. The germline V gene has CDR1 KGHSH and CDR2 LQKENI. This chain's CDR3 is CTSSKTRGTTSYEQYF. The CDR3 DNA reads as TGTACCAGCTCAAAAACCCGGGGGACCACCTCCTACGAGCAGTACTTC.

V and J are TRBV5-1 and TRBJ2-1; no firm D call. V was clipped by 0 bases and J by 4 bases, with 17 bases between them. The CDR3 is made up of 17 amino acids. Looked up from germline, CDR1 is SGHRS and CDR2 is YFSETQ. CDR3 DNA sequence: TGCGCCAGCAGCTTGGACAGCAGATCCTATCCTTACAATGAGCAGTTCTTC. Protein: CASSLDSRSYPYNEQFF.

The rearrangement joins TRBV29-1 to TRBJ1-2; D not certain. Trimming removed 0 bases at V and 3 bases at J, with 5 bases between. Germline CDR1 SQVTM, CDR2 ANQGSEA. This CDR3 contains 12 residues. The CDR3 region is CSVEDRDYGYTF. In DNA, the CDR3 is TGCAGCGTTGAAGATCGGGACTATGGCTACACCTTC.

This clonotype was observed many times. This sequence joins TRBV15 and TRBJ1-6, with D tentatively TRBD1 (5 bases). Germline assignment: CDR1 LNHNV and CDR2 YYDKDF (reference sequence). V was pared by 0 bases and J by 9 bases, with 12 bases between. The CDR3 has 15 residues. The CDR3 DNA follows: TGTGCCACCAGCAGAGATATGGGGCACCCTTCACCCCTCCACTTT. Its translation: CATSRDMGHPSPLHF.

This clonotype was seen only once. The rearrangement uses TRBV7-9 and TRBJ1-1; D may be TRBD1 (6 bases). Germline loops: CDR1 SEHNR, CDR2 FQNEAQ (reference sequence). This CDR3 has 16 amino acids. Trimming took 5 bases from V and 5 from J, leaving 21 bases between them. The CDR3 loop reads CASSQGGGGGRTEAFF. The CDR3 DNA sequence: TGTGCCAGCAGCCAGGGAGGCGGTGGGGGGCGTACTGAAGCTTTCTTT.